The 21 T cell receptor beta chains below were found in one sample sequenced in a study of shared clonotypes between healthy human individuals. Profiling relied on immunoSEQ multiplex PCR, and the TCRdb table lists in-frame clones only, not all of them. The sample holds approximately 470,000 clones, roughly 80% seen once. The sequenced sample was PBMCs. Receptors were obtained from a woman aged 40 to 55 in good health. Some clones in this sample may be carry-over from other donors' samples.

This chain joins TRBV5-1 and TRBJ1-2, with no clear D. The germline V gene encodes CDR1 SGHRS and CDR2 YFSETQ. V lost 4 bases and J lost 0, with 10 bases in between. CDR3 length: 14 amino acids. CDR3 loop: CASSLSVPNYGYTF. The CDR3 bases are TGCGCCAGCAGCCTCAGCGTTCCTAACTATGGCTACACCTTC.

The chain employs TRBV5-4 and TRBJ2-1; D uncertain. Trimming removed 1 base at V and 5 bases at J, with 16 bases between. CDR1 is SGHNT and CDR2 is YYREEE in the germline V gene (reference sequence). CDR3 length equals 16 residues. CDR3 coding DNA: TGTGCCAGCAGCTTGAAGGACCGAGGAGTTAACAATGAGCAGTTCTTC. Its translation: CASSLKDRGVNNEQFF.

The V gene is TRBV18, the J gene TRBJ1-2; unclear D gene. The CDR3 consists of 14 residues. The V end was cut by 4 bases, the J end by 0 bases, with 9 bases between. Per germline, CDR1 KGHSH and CDR2 LQKENI. CDR3 in DNA: TGTGCCAGCTCACAGGGTCCGGCTAACTATGGCTACACCTTC. This sequence encodes CASSQGPANYGYTF.

The gene calls are TRBV10-3 and TRBJ2-5, with 9 positions matching TRBD2. The J segment lost 3 bases and the V segment lost 10 bases, leaving 9 bases of the junction unmatched. CDR1 is ENHRY and CDR2 is SYGVKD in the germline V gene. The CDR3 is made up of 14 amino acids. The CDR3 coding sequence is TGTGCCACCACCCCGACTAGCGGCAAAGAGACCCAGTACTTC. It encodes CATTPTSGKETQYF.

This clone was counted between two and nine times. The chain employs TRBV29-1 and TRBJ2-2; 7 bases fit TRBD1. The CDR3 runs 14 residues. Germline V CDR1 and CDR2: SQVTM, ANQGSEA. V lost 7 bases and J lost 4; bases outside the gene matches: 9. DNA of the CDR3: TGCAGCGGACGACAGGGAGCCAGCACCGGGGAGCTGTTTTTT. Translation: CSGRQGASTGELFF.

The chain recombines TRBV18 with TRBJ2-2; D is undetermined. The CDR3 runs 12 residues. V lost 3 bases and J 6 bases, leaving 5 bases between the germline ends. From germline, CDR1 is KGHSH and CDR2 LQKENI. As DNA, the CDR3 is TGTGCCAGCTCACCTGGGCCCGGGGAGCTGTTTTTT. This encodes CASSPGPGELFF.

The V gene is TRBV6-5, the J gene TRBJ2-7; the D gene is possibly TRBD2 (5 bases). CDR3 length equals 16 residues. Trimming took off 2 bases at V and 0 bases at J, with 14 bases between the two ends. Germline-derived CDR1 and CDR2 are MNHEY and SVGAGI. CDR3 sequence reads: CASSYGLARSSYEQYF. CDR3 coding DNA: TGTGCCAGCAGTTACGGGCTAGCTCGAAGCTCCTACGAGCAGTACTTC.

This clone was counted ten times or more. The CDR3 DNA reads as TGCGCCAGCAGCACCACTAGCGGGCAGGCCAATGAGCAGTTCTTC. As protein: CASSTTSGQANEQFF. The rearrangement uses TRBV5-1 and TRBJ2-1, with 9 nucleotides matching TRBD2. The J segment lost 6 bases and the V segment lost 4 bases, leaving 8 bases of the junction unmatched. The CDR3 runs 15 residues. CDR1 and CDR2 (germline): SGHRS, YFSETQ.

The chain uses TRBV27 and TRBJ2-7; D is possibly TRBD2 (5 bases). The CDR3 spans 17 residues. From germline, CDR1 is MNHEY and CDR2 SMNVEV (reference sequence). The V end lost 0 bases, the J end lost 1 base, and 16 bases lay between the germline ends. The CDR3 sequence is CASSLSGGGFRSYEQYF. CDR3 DNA: TGTGCCAGCAGTTTATCTGGCGGCGGGTTCAGGTCCTACGAGCAGTACTTC.

This clone was counted at least ten times. The rearrangement joins TRBV28 to TRBJ1-2; D possibly corresponds to TRBD1 (5 bases). Germline V CDR1 and CDR2: MDHEN, SYDVKM. Trimming took off 8 bases at V and 8 bases at J, with 18 bases between the two ends. The CDR3 is 13 amino acids. The CDR3, as DNA: TGTGCCAGCCGAGACAGAAGTAGGGAGGGCTACACCTTC. It codes for CASRDRSREGYTF.

V gene TRBV6-5 combines with J gene TRBJ2-7; possible D gene TRBD2, 5 bases. Trimming stripped 9 bases from V and 3 bases from J, with 15 bases between. This CDR3 has 13 residues. CDR1 and CDR2 (germline): MNHEY, SVGAGI. The CDR3 is CASKRTGDYEQYF. The CDR3 DNA reads as TGTGCCAGTAAGCGGACCGGGGACTACGAGCAGTACTTC.

DNA of the CDR3: TGTGCCAGCAGATTAAGCGACGGACAGGGACGGACCGGGGAGCTGTTTTTT. Its protein product is CASRLSDGQGRTGELFF. The chain employs TRBV28 and TRBJ2-2; 8 positions agree with TRBD1. Per germline, CDR1 MDHEN and CDR2 SYDVKM. The CDR3 is 17 residues long. V was clipped by 6 bases and J by 5 bases; unmatched bases: 14.

Concerning this clone: A clone one base away is much larger, so this may be a read error. Other nucleotide sequences from this sample produce the same CDR3. This sequence joins TRBV10-3 and TRBJ1-6; tentatively, D is TRBD1 (6 bases). V gave up 0 bases and J gave up 10 bases, with 13 bases separating them. Germline CDR1 and CDR2: ENHRY and SYGVKD. The CDR3 is 15 amino acids. CDR3 in amino acids: CAISESTGKESPLHF. CDR3 in DNA: TGTGCCATCAGTGAGTCTACAGGGAAGGAGTCACCCCTCCACTTT.

The V and J genes are TRBV7-9 and TRBJ2-7; 13 bases agree with TRBD2. J lost 6 bases, V lost 5 bases, and 7 bases had no gene match. Germline V gives CDR1 SEHNR, CDR2 FQNEAQ (reference sequence). This CDR3 contains 15 residues. The chain's CDR3 is CASSRTGTSGVEQYF. The CDR3 DNA is TGTGCCAGCAGCCGTACCGGGACTAGCGGGGTCGAGCAGTACTTC.

This clone was recorded at least ten times. This same CDR3 is encoded by further DNA sequences in the sample. The chain is built from TRBV6-1 and TRBJ2-5; D possibly corresponds to TRBD2 (6 bases). Germline values: CDR1 MNHNS, CDR2 SASEGT. V lost 4 bases, J lost 4 bases, and 16 bases lay in between. CDR3 length: 15 amino acids. The CDR3 nucleotides read TGTGCCAGCAGTGGGTCTTTCGAGGGAGGAGAGACCCAGTACTTC. Translating it yields CASSGSFEGGETQYF.

This chain connects TRBV6-1 to TRBJ2-7; D may be TRBD1 or TRBD2 (7 bases each). The CDR3 spans 12 residues. V was trimmed by 7 bases and J by 5 bases, leaving 12 bases between them. CDR1 and CDR2 (germline): MNHNS, SASEGT. The CDR3 region is CASNRGGNEQYF. The DNA of the CDR3 is TGTGCCAGCAACAGGGGAGGGAACGAGCAGTACTTC.

V and J are TRBV18 and TRBJ2-7; TRBD2 aligns across 7 bases. With 3 bases clipped from V and 3 bases from J, the junction kept 8 bases outside the gene matches. Germline-derived CDR1 and CDR2 are KGHSH and LQKENI. The CDR3 covers 15 residues. The chain's CDR3 is CASSPPVAGVYEQYF. The CDR3 nucleotides are TGTGCCAGCTCACCCCCTGTAGCGGGCGTCTACGAGCAGTACTTC.

The chain carries TRBV11-2 and TRBJ1-1; the D gene is possibly TRBD1 (5 bases). This CDR3 is built from 15 residues. V was shortened by 6 bases and J by 1 base, with 15 bases between the two germline ends. CDR1 is SGHAT and CDR2 is FQNNGV in the germline V gene. CDR3 sequence reads: CASSLRGAGNTEAFF. The CDR3 bases are TGTGCCAGCAGTTTACGGGGCGCGGGGAACACTGAAGCTTTCTTT.

A remark on this clone: It differs at one base from a far larger clone, so likely a read error. The chain couples TRBV5-1 to TRBJ1-5, with 7 bases lining up with TRBD1. CDR1 is SGHRS, CDR2 YFSETQ, per germline. There are 14 residues in the CDR3. CDR3 loop: CAGSFDREEQPQHF. CDR3 DNA sequence: TGCGCCGGCAGCTTCGACAGGGAGGAGCAGCCCCAGCATTTT.

The chain combines TRBV2 with TRBJ1-4; D is ambiguous. The CDR3 is 14 residues long. V shed 6 bases and J shed 0 bases, with 8 bases lying between them. Germline loops: CDR1 SNHLY, CDR2 FYNNEI. This CDR3 reads CASRGRATNEKLFF. In nucleotides, the CDR3 is TGTGCCAGCAGGGGTCGCGCAACTAATGAAAAACTGTTTTTT.

Note on this clone: A far larger clone is only one base removed, so a read error is likely. V and J are TRBV7-9 and TRBJ2-7, with D unresolved. V was pared by 1 base and J by 4 bases, with 5 bases between. Germline loops: CDR1 SEHNR, CDR2 FQNEAQ (reference sequence). The CDR3 contains 12 residues. The CDR3 DNA reads as TGTGCCAGCAGCTTAGTCGTGTACGAGCAGTACTTC. Its protein product is CASSLVVYEQYF. The full variable domain, with the rest looked up from reference TRBV7-9 and TRBJ2-7, is DTGVSQNPRHKITKRGQNVTFRCDPISEHNRLYWYRQTLGQGPEFLTYFQNEAQLEKSRLLSDRFSAERPKGSFSTLEIQRTEQGDSAMYLCASSLVVYEQYFGPGTRLTVT.